The 15 T cell receptor beta chains listed next were all sequenced from one sample in a study of OX40 agonist ivuxolimab in advanced cancers. Sequencing used immunoSEQ multiplex PCR; TCRdb keeps in-frame clones, though not all of them. Found here are some 94,000 clones, under 95% of them singletons; the top ten hold about 3%. Sequenced here: CD4+ or CD8+ T cells sorted from blood, sampled in a trial of the OX40 agonist ivuxolimab. The source of these receptors is an adult with an advanced solid tumor such as melanoma, head and neck, liver or kidney cancer.

The CDR3 sequence: CATSSDREGAGELFF. The CDR3 bases are TGTGCCACCAGTTCGGACAGGGAAGGAGCCGGGGAGCTGTTTTTT. The chain links TRBV15 to TRBJ2-2, with 8 bases that match TRBD1. Germline V gives CDR1 LNHNV, CDR2 YYDKDF (reference sequence). Losses at the gene ends were 6 bases for V and 6 bases for J; bases not matched to a gene: 9. The CDR3 has 15 residues.

The V gene is TRBV27, the J gene TRBJ2-5; 10 bases line up with TRBD2. The CDR3 totals 15 residues. V lost 2 bases and J lost 5; bases outside the gene matches: 5. Germline CDR1 is MNHEY and CDR2 is SMNVEV (reference sequence). CDR3 region: CASSLGLAGVETQYF. The CDR3, as DNA: TGTGCCAGCAGTTTAGGTCTAGCGGGAGTCGAGACCCAGTACTTC.

This chain links TRBV5-4 with TRBJ1-2, with D tentatively TRBD1 (5 bases). The CDR3 covers 13 residues. Between the trimmed V and J ends, which lost 4 bases and 8 bases, there was a span of 15 bases. Germline CDR1 SGHNT, CDR2 YYREEE (reference sequence). CDR3 residues: CASSPAGYEGYTF. In DNA form, the CDR3 reads TGTGCCAGCAGCCCTGCAGGGTATGAAGGCTACACCTTC.

CDR3 protein: CASSERQGRYNEQFF. DNA of the CDR3: TGTGCCAGCAGTGAACGACAGGGCAGATACAATGAGCAGTTCTTC. V is TRBV2 and J is TRBJ2-1, with TRBD1 identical over 7 bases. The CDR3 is 15 amino acids. Germline V gives CDR1 SNHLY, CDR2 FYNNEI. V trimming: 2 bases; J trimming: 4 bases; junction bases outside the gene matches: 5.

The chain couples TRBV18 to TRBJ1-4; D is unresolved. The V end was cut by 3 bases, the J end by 5 bases, with 7 bases between. The CDR3 has 13 amino acids. CDR1 and CDR2 from the germline V gene are KGHSH and LQKENI. Written as DNA, the CDR3 is TGTGCCAGCTCACCCCCGGGGAATGAAAAACTGTTTTTT. Translation: CASSPPGNEKLFF.

This clone was found once. The rearrangement uses TRBV14 and TRBJ1-6, with D perhaps matching TRBD1 (5 bases). The V gene lost 1 base and the J gene lost 8 bases, with 12 bases spanning the gap. The CDR3 is 15 residues long. The V gene's germline CDR1 is SGHDN and CDR2 FVKESK. CDR3 sequence reads: CASSQAGRADSPLHF. DNA for the CDR3: TGTGCCAGCAGCCAAGCGGGCAGGGCCGATTCACCCCTCCACTTT.

V gene TRBV27 combines with J gene TRBJ2-3; either TRBD1 or TRBD2 may supply D (5 bases each). This CDR3 has 15 amino acids. CDR1 and CDR2 (germline): MNHEY, SMNVEV (reference sequence). V lost 0 bases to trimming and J lost 7 bases, with 14 bases between them. The CDR3 sequence: CASSLSGQGRYTQYF. For the CDR3, the DNA is TGTGCCAGCAGTTTATCGGGCCAGGGACGATATACGCAGTATTTT.

V and J are TRBV6-5 and TRBJ1-1; maybe TRBD1 (6 bases). CDR1 and CDR2 (germline): MNHEY, SVGAGI. This CDR3 contains 15 residues. Trimming pared 4 bases from V and 5 bases from J, leaving 17 bases between. In nucleotides, the CDR3 is TGTGCCAGCAGTTGGGGGCGGTGGGCGCGGACTGAAGCTTTCTTT. Its protein product is CASSWGRWARTEAFF.

V usage is TRBV25-1 and J usage is TRBJ1-1; TRBD1 matches at 8 bases. The junction had 9 bases not matched to a gene; V was cut back by 7 bases and J by 5 bases. Germline V gene lookup returns CDR1 MGHDK and CDR2 SYGVNS. This CDR3 contains 14 residues. The CDR3 protein is CASTPTGDPTEAFF. DNA of the CDR3: TGTGCCAGCACCCCGACAGGGGACCCAACTGAAGCTTTCTTT. The full variable domain, its missing parts supplied by reference TRBV25-1 and TRBJ1-1, is EADIYQTPRYLVIGTGKKITLECSQTMGHDKMYWYQQDPGMELHLIHYSYGVNSTEKGDLSSESTVSRIRTEHFPLTLESARPSHTSQYLCASTPTGDPTEAFFGQGTRLTVV.

The chain couples TRBV5-6 to TRBJ1-1; no reliable D call. This CDR3 region has 11 residues. Germline CDR1 reads SGHDT; CDR2 reads YYEEEE. Trimming shortened V by 0 bases and J by 7 bases, and 4 bases separated the two germline ends. CDR3 sequence (DNA): TGTGCCAGCAGCTTGGGGGGTGAAGCTTTCTTT. It translates to CASSLGGEAFF.

The chain joins TRBV27 to TRBJ2-5, with D uncertain. The CDR3 spans 15 residues. The germline V gene has CDR1 MNHEY and CDR2 SMNVEV (reference sequence). Trimming removed 5 bases from V and 1 base from J, with 14 bases in between. This CDR3 reads CASSLRGLIQETQYF. The CDR3 nucleotides read TGTGCCAGCAGTCTCCGCGGCCTGATCCAAGAGACCCAGTACTTC.

The chain is built from TRBV5-4 and TRBJ2-7; 7 positions match TRBD1. In germline, CDR1 is SGHNT, CDR2 YYREEE (reference sequence). Unmatched junction bases numbered 3, after V lost 4 bases and J lost 5 bases. The CDR3 runs 12 residues. The chain's CDR3 is CASSRQGNEQYF. The CDR3 DNA reads as TGTGCCAGCAGCCGACAGGGCAACGAGCAGTACTTC.

The chain has TRBV12-5 and TRBJ2-3; 8 nucleotides line up with TRBD1. The CDR3 has 15 amino acids. Germline assignment: CDR1 LGHNT and CDR2 FRNRAP. With 4 bases clipped from V and 2 bases from J, the junction kept 5 bases outside the gene matches. CDR3 DNA: TGTGCTAGTGGTTCCGGGACAGGATCCACAGATACGCAGTATTTT. Translation gives CASGSGTGSTDTQYF. Looking up the rest from reference TRBV12-5 and TRBJ2-3 gives the full variable domain: DARVTQTPRHKVTEMGQEVTMRCQPILGHNTVFWYRQTMMQGLELLAYFRNRAPLDDSGMPKDRFSAEMPDATLATLKIQPSEPRDSAVYFCASGSGTGSTDTQYFGPGTRLTVL.

The chain is built from TRBV30 and TRBJ2-3; possibly TRBD2 for D (6 bases). With 5 bases removed from V and 2 bases from J, the gap between germline ends came to 11 bases. Germline values: CDR1 GTSNPN, CDR2 SVGIG (reference sequence). The CDR3 is made up of 13 amino acids. The CDR3, as DNA: TGTGCCTGGGGGGCGGGGCCCACAGATACGCAGTATTTT. It is translated as CAWGAGPTDTQYF.

The chain has TRBV13 and TRBJ1-1; no definite D call. V lost 5 bases, J lost 6 bases, and 13 bases lay in between. CDR3 size: 13 residues. Germline V gene lookup returns CDR1 PRHDT and CDR2 FYEKMQ (reference sequence). As DNA, the CDR3 is TGTGCCAGCAGCCCCCGGACGGCTCCTGAAGCTTTCTTT. This encodes CASSPRTAPEAFF.